One sample yielded the 6 T cell receptor beta chains listed below, sequenced in a study of blood T cell repertoires in COVID-19. Sequenced by immunoSEQ multiplex PCR; TCRdb stores in-frame clones only, minus some. The sample lists fewer than 200,000 clones, about 72% occurring once. Sequenced: PBMCs or T cells enriched from blood (not recorded which). These receptors all stem from a woman in her forties or fifties who had recovered from COVID-19.

The J gene is TRBJ2-7, the V gene TRBV4-1, with a possible D match to TRBD2 (5 bases). CDR1 MGHRA and CDR2 YSYEKL come from the germline V gene. The V end lost 0 bases, the J end lost 6 bases, and 9 bases lay between the germline ends. The CDR3 covers 13 residues. CDR3 DNA sequence: TGCGCCAGCAGCCAAGATCGCGGGTTCGAGCAGTACTTC. Protein sequence: CASSQDRGFEQYF.

The genes are TRBV24-1 and TRBJ2-4; 8 bases line up with TRBD1. The CDR3 is made up of 15 amino acids. Germline V CDR1 and CDR2: KGHDR, SFDVKD. The V and J ends lost 3 bases and 1 base, in that order; junction bases with no gene match: 1. The CDR3 region has the DNA TGTGCCACCAGTGATGACAGGGGTGCCAAAAACATTCAGTACTTC. Its translation is CATSDDRGAKNIQYF.

This clone was detected only a few times. The chain joins TRBV7-2 to TRBJ2-2; 8 bases are shared with TRBD2. Trimming took 1 base from V and 6 from J; bases not matched to a gene: 1. Germline CDR1 is SGHTA and CDR2 is FQGNSA. The CDR3 consists of 14 residues. The CDR3 nucleotides read TGTGCCAGCAGCTTAGTCGGGGGGGCCGGGGAGCTGTTTTTT. Its protein product is CASSLVGGAGELFF.

This chain connects TRBV20-1 to TRBJ1-2; 12 nucleotides align to TRBD1. CDR1 is DFQATT, CDR2 SNEGSKA, per germline (reference sequence). J lost 7 bases, V lost 3 bases, and 12 bases had no gene match. The CDR3 runs to 16 residues. CDR3 nucleotides: TGCAGTGCTAGTGATGTGGGACAGGGGGCATCTGGTGGCTACACCTTC. Encoded protein: CSASDVGQGASGGYTF.

This clone was found once. The chain links TRBV14 to TRBJ2-1; no clear D. Germline V gene lookup returns CDR1 SGHDN and CDR2 FVKESK. CDR3 length: 13 amino acids. V was shortened by 4 bases and J by 10 bases, with 14 bases between the two germline ends. The CDR3 here is CASSLQVSSEQFF. CDR3 in DNA: TGTGCCAGCAGCCTCCAGGTATCCTCGGAGCAGTTCTTC.

This clone was observed a single time. The chain has TRBV7-2 and TRBJ2-5; possibly TRBD1 for D (5 bases). With 6 bases removed from V and 5 bases from J, the gap between germline ends came to 13 bases. CDR1 and CDR2 (germline): SGHTA, FQGNSA. The CDR3 contains 13 residues. The CDR3 here is CASSLTRVETQYF. As DNA, the CDR3 is TGTGCCAGCAGTCTAACCAGGGTGGAGACCCAGTACTTC.